The clone carrying this TCR beta chain is medium-sized within its sample. Its antigen remains unknown. Source study methods: Variation in CDR3 across clinicopathological groups served as the basis for constructing a distant-metastasis classifier in papillary thyroid cancer. Through MiXCR, TCRdb re-clonotyped the PCR reads. TCRdb, rather than the study authors, made the V and J calls. The table lists about 15,000 clones, roughly a fifth of them singletons. Ahead of thyroid surgery, no patient had received treatment of any kind. These data come from a study of metastatic and nonmetastatic thyroid tumors. The overall study: Repertoires of blood and of tissue (tumor or nodule) from malignant and benign thyroid patients were compared.

Study conclusions and caveats: Malignant tumors reportedly showed significantly higher TCR beta diversity than benign nodules in both blood and tumor.

The CDR3 is 16 amino acids. The germline gives CDR1 MNHNS, CDR2 SASEGT. V shed 4 bases, J shed 3 bases, and the junction held 4 bases outside the gene matches. The TCR originated in a female donor with papillary thyroid cancer or a benign thyroid nodule (not recorded which). Some clones in this sample may be carry-over from other donors' samples. The material sequenced was blood. The chain links TRBV6-1 to TRBJ2-5; 14 bases align to TRBD2. The CDR3 region is CASSVTGLAGEETQYF. CDR3 DNA: TGTGCCAGCAGTGTAACGGGACTAGCGGGGGAAGAGACCCAGTACTTC.